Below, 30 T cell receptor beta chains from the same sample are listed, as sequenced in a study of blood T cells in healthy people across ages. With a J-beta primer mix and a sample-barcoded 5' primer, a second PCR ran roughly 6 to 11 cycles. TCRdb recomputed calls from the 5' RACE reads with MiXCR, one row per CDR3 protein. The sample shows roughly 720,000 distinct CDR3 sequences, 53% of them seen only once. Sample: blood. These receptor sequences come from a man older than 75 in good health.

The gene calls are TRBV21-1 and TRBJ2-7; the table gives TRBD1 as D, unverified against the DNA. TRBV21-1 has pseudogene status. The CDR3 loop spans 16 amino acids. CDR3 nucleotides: TGTGCCAGCAGCAAAGCCCTGGGACAGGAGATCTACGAGCAGTACTTC. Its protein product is CASSKALGQEIYEQYF.

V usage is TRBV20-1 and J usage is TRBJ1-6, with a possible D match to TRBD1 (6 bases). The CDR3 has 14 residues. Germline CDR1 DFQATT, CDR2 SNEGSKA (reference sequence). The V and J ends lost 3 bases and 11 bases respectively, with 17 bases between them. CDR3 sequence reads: CSASVTGSNTPLHF. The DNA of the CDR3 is TGCAGTGCTAGTGTTACAGGGAGCAATACACCCCTCCACTTT.

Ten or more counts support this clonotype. The CDR3 reads CAISESNSPPQYF. The CDR3 DNA is TGTGCCATCAGTGAGTCGAACAGCCCACCACAGTATTTT. The rearrangement joins TRBV10-3 to TRBJ2-3; no clear D. This CDR3 region has 13 residues. V was pared by 0 bases and J by 12 bases, with 13 bases between. The germline V gene has CDR1 ENHRY and CDR2 SYGVKD.

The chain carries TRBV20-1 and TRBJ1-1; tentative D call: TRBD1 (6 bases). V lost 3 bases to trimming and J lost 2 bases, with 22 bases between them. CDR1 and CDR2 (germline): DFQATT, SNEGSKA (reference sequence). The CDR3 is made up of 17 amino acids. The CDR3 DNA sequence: TGCAGTGCTAGGCCACAGGGCTTCCTACCACTAAACACTGAAGCTTTCTTT. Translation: CSARPQGFLPLNTEAFF.

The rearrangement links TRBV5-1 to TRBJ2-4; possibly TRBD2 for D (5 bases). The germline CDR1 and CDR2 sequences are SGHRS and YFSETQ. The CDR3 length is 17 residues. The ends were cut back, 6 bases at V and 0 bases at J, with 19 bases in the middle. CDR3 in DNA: TGCGCCAGCACCCCGTCGAGCGGAGCACTAGCCAAAAACATTCAGTACTTC. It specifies CASTPSSGALAKNIQYF.

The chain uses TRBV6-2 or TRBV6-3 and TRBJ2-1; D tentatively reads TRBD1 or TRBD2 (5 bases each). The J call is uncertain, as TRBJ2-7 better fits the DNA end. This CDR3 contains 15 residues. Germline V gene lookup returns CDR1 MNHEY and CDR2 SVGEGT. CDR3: CASSSPIGTYNEQYF. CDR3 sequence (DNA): TGTGCCAGCAGCTCCCCAATCGGGACCTACAATGAGCAGTACTTC.

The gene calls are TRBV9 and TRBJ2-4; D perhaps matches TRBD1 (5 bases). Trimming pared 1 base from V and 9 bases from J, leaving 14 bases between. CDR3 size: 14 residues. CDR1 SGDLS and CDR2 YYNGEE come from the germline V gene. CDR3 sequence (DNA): TGTGCCAGCAGCGTATCTACAGGAGAAGGCATTCAGTACTTC. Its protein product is CASSVSTGEGIQYF.

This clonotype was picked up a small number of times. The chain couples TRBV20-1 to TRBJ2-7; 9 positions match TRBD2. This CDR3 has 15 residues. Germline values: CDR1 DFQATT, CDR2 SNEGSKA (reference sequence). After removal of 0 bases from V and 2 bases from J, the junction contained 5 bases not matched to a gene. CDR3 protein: CSAREKIAGAYEQYF. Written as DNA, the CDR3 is TGCAGTGCTAGAGAGAAAATAGCGGGAGCCTACGAGCAGTACTTC.

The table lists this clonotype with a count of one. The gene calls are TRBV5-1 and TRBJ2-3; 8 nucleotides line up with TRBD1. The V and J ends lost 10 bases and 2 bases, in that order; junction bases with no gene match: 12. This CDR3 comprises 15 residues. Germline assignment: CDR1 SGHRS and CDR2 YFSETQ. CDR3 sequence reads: CAGTTGQGHTDTQYF. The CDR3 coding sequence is TGCGCCGGCACCACCGGACAGGGACACACAGATACGCAGTATTTT.

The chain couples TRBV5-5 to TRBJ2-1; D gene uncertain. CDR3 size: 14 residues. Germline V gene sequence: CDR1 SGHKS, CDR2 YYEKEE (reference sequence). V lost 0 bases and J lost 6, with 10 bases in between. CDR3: CASSLELQPNEQFF. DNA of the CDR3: TGTGCCAGCAGCTTGGAACTACAACCCAATGAGCAGTTCTTC.

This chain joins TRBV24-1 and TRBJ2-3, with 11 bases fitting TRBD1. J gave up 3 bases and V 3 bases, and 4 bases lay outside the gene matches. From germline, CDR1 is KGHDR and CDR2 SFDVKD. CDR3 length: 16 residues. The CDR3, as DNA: TGTGCCACCAGTGATCGGACAGGGGGCTCTACAGATACGCAGTATTTT. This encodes CATSDRTGGSTDTQYF.

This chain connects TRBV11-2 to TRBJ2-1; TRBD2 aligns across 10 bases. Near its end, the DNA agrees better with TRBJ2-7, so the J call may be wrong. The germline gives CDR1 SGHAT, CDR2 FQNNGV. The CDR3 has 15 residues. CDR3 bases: TGTGCCACAGTAATAGCGGGAGGCCACTACAATGAGCAGTACTTC. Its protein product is CATVIAGGHYNEQYF.

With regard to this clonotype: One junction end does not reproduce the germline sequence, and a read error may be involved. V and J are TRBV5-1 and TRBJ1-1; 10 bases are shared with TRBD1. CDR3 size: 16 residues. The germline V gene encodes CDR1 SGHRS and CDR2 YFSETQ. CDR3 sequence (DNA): TGCGTCAGCCAGTCGGGCCACGGACAGGGGGGCACTGAAGCTTTCTTT. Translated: CVSQSGHGQGGTEAFF.

The CDR3 here is CASGLDYAQYF. CDR3 in DNA: TGTGCTAGTGGTTTGGATTATGCGCAGTATTTT. The gene calls are TRBV12-5 and TRBJ2-3; D uncertain. The germline CDR1 and CDR2 sequences are LGHNT and FRNRAP. Trimming took 1 base from V and 10 from J, leaving 6 bases between them. The CDR3 is 11 residues long.

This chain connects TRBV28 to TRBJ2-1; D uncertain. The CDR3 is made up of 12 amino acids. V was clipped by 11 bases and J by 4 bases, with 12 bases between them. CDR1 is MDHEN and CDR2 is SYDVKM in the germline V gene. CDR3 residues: CAASELYNEQFF. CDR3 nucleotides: TGTGCCGCGTCGGAACTATACAATGAGCAGTTCTTC. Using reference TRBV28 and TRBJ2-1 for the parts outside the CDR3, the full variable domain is DVKVTQSSRYLVKRTGEKVFLECVQDMDHENMFWYRQDPGLGLRLIYFSYDVKMKEKGDIPEGYSVSREKKERFSLILESASTNQTSMYLCAASELYNEQFFGPGTRLTVL.

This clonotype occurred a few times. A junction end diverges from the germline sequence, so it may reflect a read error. The CDR3 DNA follows: TGTGCTAGCAGCTCCGGGACAGGGACCGGGGAGCTGTTTTTT. Amino acids: CASSSGTGTGELFF. This chain connects TRBV7-7 to TRBJ2-2, with 9 positions matching TRBD1. The germline CDR1 and CDR2 sequences are SSHAT and FNYEAQ (reference sequence). This CDR3 has 14 residues.

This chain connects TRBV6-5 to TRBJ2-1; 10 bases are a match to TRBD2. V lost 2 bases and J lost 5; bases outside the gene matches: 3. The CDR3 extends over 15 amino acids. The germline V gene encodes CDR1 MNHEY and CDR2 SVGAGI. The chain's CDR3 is CASSYELAGHNEQFF. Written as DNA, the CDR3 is TGTGCCAGCAGTTACGAACTAGCGGGGCACAATGAGCAGTTCTTC.

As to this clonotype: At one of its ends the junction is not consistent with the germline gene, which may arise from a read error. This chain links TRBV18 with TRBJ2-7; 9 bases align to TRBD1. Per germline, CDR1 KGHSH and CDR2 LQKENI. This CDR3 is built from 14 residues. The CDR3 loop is CTSSPGTGNYEQYF. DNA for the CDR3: TGTACCAGCTCACCAGGGACAGGGAACTACGAGCAGTACTTC.

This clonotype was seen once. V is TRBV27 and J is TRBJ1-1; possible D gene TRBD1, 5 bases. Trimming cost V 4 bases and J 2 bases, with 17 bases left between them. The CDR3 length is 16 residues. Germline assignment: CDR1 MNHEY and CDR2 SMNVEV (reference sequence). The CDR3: CASSSSPPGLNTEAFF. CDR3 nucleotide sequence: TGTGCCAGCAGTTCTTCCCCTCCAGGGTTAAACACTGAAGCTTTCTTT.

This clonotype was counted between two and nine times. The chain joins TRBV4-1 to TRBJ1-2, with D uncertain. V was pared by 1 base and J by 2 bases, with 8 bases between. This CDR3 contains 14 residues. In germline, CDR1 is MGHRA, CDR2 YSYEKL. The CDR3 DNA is TGCGCCAGCAGCCAAGTGTTGGTCAACTATGGCTACACCTTC. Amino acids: CASSQVLVNYGYTF.

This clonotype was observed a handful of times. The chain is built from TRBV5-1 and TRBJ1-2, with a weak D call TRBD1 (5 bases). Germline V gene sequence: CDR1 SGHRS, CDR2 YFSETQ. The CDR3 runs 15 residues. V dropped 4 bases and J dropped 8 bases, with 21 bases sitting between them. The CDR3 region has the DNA TGCGCCAGCAGCCTCGCCGACACAGGAGGAGGGGGCTACACCTTC. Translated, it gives CASSLADTGGGGYTF.

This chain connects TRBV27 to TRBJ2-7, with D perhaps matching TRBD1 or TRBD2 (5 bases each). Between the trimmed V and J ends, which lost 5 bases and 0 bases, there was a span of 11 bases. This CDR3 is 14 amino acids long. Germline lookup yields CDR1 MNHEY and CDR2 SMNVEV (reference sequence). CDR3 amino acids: CASSRGANSYEQYF. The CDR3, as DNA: TGTGCCAGCAGTCGAGGGGCGAACTCCTACGAGCAGTACTTC.

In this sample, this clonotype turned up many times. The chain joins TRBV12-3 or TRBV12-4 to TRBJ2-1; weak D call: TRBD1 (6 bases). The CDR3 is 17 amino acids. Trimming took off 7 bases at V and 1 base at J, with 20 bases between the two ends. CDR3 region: CASTSSRGRGSYNEQFF. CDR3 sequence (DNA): TGTGCCAGCACTTCCTCCCGGGGAAGGGGGTCCTACAATGAGCAGTTCTTC.

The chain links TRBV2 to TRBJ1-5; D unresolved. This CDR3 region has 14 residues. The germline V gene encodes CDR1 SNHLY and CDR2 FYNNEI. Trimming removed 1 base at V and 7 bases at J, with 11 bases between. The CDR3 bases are TGTGCCAGCAGTGAAGGGTTGGGAGAGCAGCCCCAGCATTTT. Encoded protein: CASSEGLGEQPQHF.

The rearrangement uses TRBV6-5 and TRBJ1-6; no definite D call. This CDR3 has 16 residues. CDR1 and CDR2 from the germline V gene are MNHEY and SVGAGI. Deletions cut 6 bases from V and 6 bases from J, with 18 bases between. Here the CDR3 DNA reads TGTGCCAGCAGCCGAGTAACGAGAATGCCTAATTCACCCCTCCACTTT. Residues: CASSRVTRMPNSPLHF.

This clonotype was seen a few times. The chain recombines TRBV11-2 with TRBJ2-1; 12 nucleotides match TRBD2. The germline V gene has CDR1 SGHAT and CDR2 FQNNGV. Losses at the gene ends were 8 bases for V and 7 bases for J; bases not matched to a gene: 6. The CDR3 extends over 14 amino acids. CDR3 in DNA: TGTGCCAGCGCCGGACTAGCGGGGAAAAATGAGCAGTTCTTC. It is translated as CASAGLAGKNEQFF. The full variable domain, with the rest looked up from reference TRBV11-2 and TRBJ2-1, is EAGVAQSPRYKIIEKRQSVAFWCNPISGHATLYWYQQILGQGPKLLIQFQNNGVVDDSQLPKDRFSAERLKGVDSTLKIQPAKLEDSAVYLCASAGLAGKNEQFFGPGTRLTVL.

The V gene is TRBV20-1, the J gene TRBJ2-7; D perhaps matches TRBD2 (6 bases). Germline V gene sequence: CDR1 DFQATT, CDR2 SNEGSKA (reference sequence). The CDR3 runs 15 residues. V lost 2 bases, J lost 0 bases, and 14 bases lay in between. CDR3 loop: CSARMHSGSSYEQYF. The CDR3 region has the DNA TGCAGTGCTAGAATGCATAGCGGTAGCTCCTACGAGCAGTACTTC.

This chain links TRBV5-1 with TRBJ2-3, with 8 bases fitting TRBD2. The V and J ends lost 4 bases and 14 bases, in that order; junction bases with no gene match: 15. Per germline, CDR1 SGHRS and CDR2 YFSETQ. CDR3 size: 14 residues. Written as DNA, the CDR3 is TGCGCCAGCAGCGCAGCGGGAGAACACAGATACGCGTATTTT. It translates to CASSAAGEHRYAYF. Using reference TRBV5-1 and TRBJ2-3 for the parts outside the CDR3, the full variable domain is KAGVTQTPRYLIKTRGQQVTLSCSPISGHRSVSWYQQTPGQGLQFLFEYFSETQRNKGNFPGRFSGRQFSNSRSEMNVSTLELGDSALYLCASSAAGEHRYAYFGPGTRLTVL.

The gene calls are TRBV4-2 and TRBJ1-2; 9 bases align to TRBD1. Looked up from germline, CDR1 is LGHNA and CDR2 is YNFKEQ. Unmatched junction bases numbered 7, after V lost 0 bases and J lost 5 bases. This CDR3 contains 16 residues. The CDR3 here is CASSQDQGQGRYGYTF. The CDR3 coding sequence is TGTGCCAGCAGCCAAGATCAGGGACAGGGAAGATATGGCTACACCTTC.

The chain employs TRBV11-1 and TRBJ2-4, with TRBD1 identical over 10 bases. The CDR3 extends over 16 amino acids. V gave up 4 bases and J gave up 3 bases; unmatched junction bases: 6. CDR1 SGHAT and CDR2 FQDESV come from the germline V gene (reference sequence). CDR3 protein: CASSSRDRGFKNIQYF. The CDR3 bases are TGTGCCAGCAGCTCCCGGGACAGGGGATTCAAAAACATTCAGTACTTC.